This paragraph reports one TCR beta chain. As yet, its antigen is unknown. The read ends 3 residues shy of where the CDR3 ends; the end is completed using the germline J gene. This entry belongs to a study of T cells in women clearing cervical HPV infection. Turning to the study itself: No precancer developed; the control's incident HPV16 infection cleared within 12 months. Case blood drawn at lesion detection; control blood after infection cleared.

Produced via immunoSEQ multiplex PCR; TCRdb's table is partial and in-frame only. This table lists roughly 28,000 clones. This CDR3 contains 15 residues. Germline V lookup: CDR1 SGHTA, CDR2 FQGNSA. Prevalent HPV16 infections were excluded; only incident single HPV16 infections included. Findings and limits, study-wide: CIN3+ cases had significantly higher TCR repertoire richness than controls, but evenness did not differ.

The V call is TRBV7-2, the J call TRBJ2-3; TRBD1 matches 12 bases. Sequences were obtained from blood buffy coat. The clonotype comes from a woman between 18 and 69 years old with a cervical HPV16 infection that either progressed to CIN3+ or cleared (not recorded which). Partial CDR3 DNA: TGTGCCAGCAGCCAAGGGACAGGGGGCGGTCAGCCG. Protein sequence: CASSQGTGGGQP. The CDR3 in its entirety is CASSQGTGGGQPQYF.